This TCR beta chain was profiled in a study of blood T cell repertoires in COVID-19. Germline V gives CDR1 SEHNR, CDR2 FQNEAQ (reference sequence). The J segment lost 5 bases and the V segment lost 5 bases, leaving 5 bases of the junction unmatched. The CDR3 has 13 residues. Assay used: immunoSEQ multiplex PCR; TCRdb lists only in-frame clones, some missing. The sample shows some 26,000 clones, roughly 80% of them seen only once. The sequence was obtained from a man in his fifties or sixties with active or convalescent COVID-19. J is TRBJ2-5 and V is TRBV7-9, with 7 nucleotides matching TRBD1. The sequenced sample consisted of peripheral blood. The chain's CDR3 is CASSIQGSETQYF. The CDR3 DNA follows: TGTGCCAGCAGCATACAGGGGAGCGAGACCCAGTACTTC.